The 15 T cell receptor beta chains below were found in one sample sequenced in a study of beta chain features in type 1 diabetes. Study-wide results and limits: In all four CD4+ subsets, TCRB CDR3 length was significantly, moderately reduced in type 1 diabetes.

No antigen is known for these receptors. The investigators reverse transcribed all of the isolated RNA, so they sequenced expressed TCRB transcripts. This table comes from immunoSEQ multiplex PCR, and its TCRdb copy is limited to in-frame clones, with some not included. The table includes 50,000 to 70,000 clones, 50% to 55% detected once. Specimen: Tregs from blood. The receptors were gathered from a woman aged 40-49 years with type 1 diabetes.

The chain recombines TRBV6-6 with TRBJ1-3; weak D call: TRBD1 (6 bases). Germline CDR1 MNHNY, CDR2 SVGAGI (reference sequence). The CDR3 sequence is 16 residues long. Trimming pared 2 bases from V and 3 bases from J, leaving 14 bases between. CDR3 protein: CASSYGGGRFGNTIYF. The DNA of the CDR3 is TGTGCCAGCAGTTACGGGGGGGGCAGGTTTGGAAACACCATATATTTT.

The J gene is TRBJ2-3, the V gene TRBV29-1, with D tentatively TRBD2 (5 bases). Germline V CDR1 and CDR2: SQVTM, ANQGSEA. The CDR3 loop spans 14 amino acids. V shed 0 bases and J shed 7 bases, with 14 bases lying between them. Written as DNA, the CDR3 is TGCAGCGTTGAAGATGTTGCTAGCAGATATACGCAGTATTTT. The encoded protein is CSVEDVASRYTQYF.

The gene calls are TRBV28 and TRBJ1-1; D remains unclear. V lost 3 bases and J lost 2, with 4 bases in between. The CDR3 is 12 amino acids. Germline CDR1 MDHEN, CDR2 SYDVKM. The CDR3 here is CASSFPNTEAFF. The DNA of the CDR3 is TGTGCCAGCAGTTTCCCAAACACTGAAGCTTTCTTT.

The chain uses TRBV6-5 and TRBJ1-6; TRBD1 agrees at 9 bases. CDR3 size: 13 residues. The germline gives CDR1 MNHEY, CDR2 SVGAGI. The trim removed 9 bases at V and 9 bases at J, leaving 6 bases unmatched. The CDR3 loop is CASWDRAGSPLHF. The CDR3 DNA sequence: TGTGCCAGTTGGGACAGGGCAGGTTCACCCCTCCACTTT.

This clone appeared a few times. The chain couples TRBV10-3 to TRBJ1-2; D unclear. Trimming took 10 bases from V and 1 from J, leaving 7 bases between them. The CDR3 sequence is 11 residues long. Looked up from germline, CDR1 is ENHRY and CDR2 is SYGVKD. The CDR3 is CATRYNYGYTF. CDR3 sequence (DNA): TGTGCCACTAGGTATAACTATGGCTACACCTTC.

This clone was seen more than once but under ten times. The chain combines TRBV10-3 with TRBJ2-3, with D maybe TRBD2 (5 bases). This CDR3 has 13 amino acids. The germline CDR1 and CDR2 sequences are ENHRY and SYGVKD. V gave up 3 bases and J gave up 3 bases, with 7 bases separating them. This CDR3 reads CAISEGGTDTQYF. The DNA for the CDR3 is TGTGCCATCAGTGAAGGCGGGACAGATACGCAGTATTTT.

This clone was observed a few times. The V and J genes are TRBV7-9 and TRBJ1-2, with D unresolved. The CDR3 length is 12 residues. Germline V CDR1 and CDR2: SEHNR, FQNEAQ (reference sequence). V lost 0 bases, J lost 6 bases, and 5 bases lay in between. This CDR3 reads CASSLAPDGYTF. The CDR3 DNA reads TGTGCCAGCAGCTTAGCGCCGGATGGCTACACCTTC.

The chain has TRBV5-4 and TRBJ1-2; TRBD1 aligns across 9 bases. CDR3 length: 13 amino acids. V shed 4 bases, J shed 5 bases, and the junction held 3 bases outside the gene matches. Germline-derived CDR1 and CDR2 are SGHNT and YYREEE (reference sequence). CDR3 amino acids: CASSPTGGYGYTF. The CDR3 DNA reads as TGTGCCAGCAGCCCGACAGGGGGATATGGCTACACCTTC.

The chain links TRBV7-9 to TRBJ2-7; D is unresolved. CDR1 is SEHNR, CDR2 FQNEAQ, per germline (reference sequence). The CDR3 length is 12 residues. Trimming removed 3 bases at V and 5 bases at J, with 8 bases between. CDR3 coding DNA: TGTGCCAGCAGCTTTCGGTCCCACGAGCAGTACTTC. It specifies CASSFRSHEQYF.

The rearrangement joins TRBV28 to TRBJ1-2, with 7 positions matching TRBD1. Germline V CDR1 and CDR2: MDHEN, SYDVKM. This CDR3 region has 15 residues. V gave up 7 bases and J gave up 8 bases; unmatched junction bases: 16. CDR3 loop: CASILGGASTGGYTF. Here the CDR3 DNA reads TGTGCCAGCATCCTAGGGGGCGCCAGCACCGGGGGCTACACCTTC.

The chain joins TRBV14 to TRBJ2-5, with TRBD2 identical over 11 bases. J was trimmed by 5 bases and V by 1 base; bases with no gene match: 6. From germline, CDR1 is SGHDN and CDR2 FVKESK. The CDR3 loop spans 16 amino acids. DNA for the CDR3: TGTGCCAGCAGCCAAGGGACTAGCGGGCCCTGGGAGACCCAGTACTTC. This codes for CASSQGTSGPWETQYF.

The rearrangement links TRBV6-1 to TRBJ2-7; maybe TRBD2 (5 bases). The CDR3 is made up of 13 amino acids. Per germline, CDR1 MNHNS and CDR2 SASEGT. Between the trimmed V and J ends, which lost 0 bases and 9 bases, there was a span of 12 bases. The CDR3 sequence: CASSEAAVGRQYF. For the CDR3, the DNA is TGTGCCAGCAGTGAAGCGGCGGTAGGGAGGCAGTACTTC.

The chain has TRBV5-1 and TRBJ1-2; D gene unclear. Germline CDR1 and CDR2: SGHRS and YFSETQ. The CDR3 is made up of 15 amino acids. The V end was cut by 4 bases, the J end by 4 bases, with 17 bases between. The CDR3 sequence: CASSLDGGGSYGYTF. The CDR3 nucleotides read TGCGCCAGCAGCCTTGACGGCGGAGGTAGCTATGGCTACACCTTC.

This sequence joins TRBV18 and TRBJ1-1; no definite D call. Per germline, CDR1 KGHSH and CDR2 LQKENI. Trimming removed 2 bases at V and 1 base at J, with 8 bases between. This CDR3 region has 14 residues. CDR3 DNA: TGTGCCAGCTCACCAAGGGAGGGGAACACTGAAGCTTTCTTT. Amino acids: CASSPREGNTEAFF.

The rearrangement joins TRBV28 to TRBJ1-2, with 9 bases identical to TRBD1. The trim removed 3 bases at V and 8 bases at J, leaving 10 bases unmatched. The CDR3 has 15 residues. CDR1 is MDHEN and CDR2 is SYDVKM in the germline V gene. The CDR3 DNA reads as TGTGCCAGCAGTTTCCTAGGGACAGGGAAGAAGGGCTACACCTTC. The encoded protein is CASSFLGTGKKGYTF.